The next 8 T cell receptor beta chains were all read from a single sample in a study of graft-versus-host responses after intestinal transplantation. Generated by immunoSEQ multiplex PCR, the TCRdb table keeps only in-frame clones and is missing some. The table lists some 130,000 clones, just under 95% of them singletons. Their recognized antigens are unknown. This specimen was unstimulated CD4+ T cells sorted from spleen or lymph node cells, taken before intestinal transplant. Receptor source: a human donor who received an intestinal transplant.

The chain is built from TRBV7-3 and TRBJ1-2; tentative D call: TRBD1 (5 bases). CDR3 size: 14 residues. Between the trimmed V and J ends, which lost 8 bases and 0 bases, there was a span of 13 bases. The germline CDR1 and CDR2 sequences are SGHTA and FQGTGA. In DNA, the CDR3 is TGTGCCAGCGCCTTGACAGAAACTAACTATGGCTACACCTTC. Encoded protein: CASALTETNYGYTF.

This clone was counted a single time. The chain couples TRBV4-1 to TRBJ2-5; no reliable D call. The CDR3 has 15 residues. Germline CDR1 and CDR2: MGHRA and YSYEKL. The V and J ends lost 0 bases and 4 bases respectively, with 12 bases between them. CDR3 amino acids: CASSQEHLSAETQYF. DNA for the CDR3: TGCGCCAGCAGCCAAGAACATCTCTCGGCAGAGACCCAGTACTTC.

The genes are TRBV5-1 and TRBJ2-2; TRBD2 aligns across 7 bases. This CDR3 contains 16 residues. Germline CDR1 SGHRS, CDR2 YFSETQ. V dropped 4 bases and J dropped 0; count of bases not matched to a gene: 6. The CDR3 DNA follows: TGCGCCAGCAGCCCGGGGGGAGGGACGAACACCGGGGAGCTGTTTTTT. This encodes CASSPGGGTNTGELFF. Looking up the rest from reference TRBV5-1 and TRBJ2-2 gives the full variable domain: KAGVTQTPRYLIKTRGQQVTLSCSPISGHRSVSWYQQTPGQGLQFLFEYFSETQRNKGNFPGRFSGRQFSNSRSEMNVSTLELGDSALYLCASSPGGGTNTGELFFGEGSRLTVL.

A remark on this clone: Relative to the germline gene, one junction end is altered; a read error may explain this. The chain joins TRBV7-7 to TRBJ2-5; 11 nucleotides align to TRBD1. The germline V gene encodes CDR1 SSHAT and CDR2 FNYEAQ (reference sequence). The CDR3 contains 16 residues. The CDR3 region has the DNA TGTGCTAGCAGCTTAGTCAGGGACAGGGGGCAAGAGACCCAGTACTTC. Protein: CASSLVRDRGQETQYF.

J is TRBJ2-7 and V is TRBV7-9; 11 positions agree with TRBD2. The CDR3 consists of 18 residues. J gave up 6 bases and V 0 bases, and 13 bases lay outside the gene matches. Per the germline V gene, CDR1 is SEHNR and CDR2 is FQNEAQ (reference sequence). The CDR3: CASSLALAGVQGGFEQYF. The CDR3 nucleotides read TGTGCCAGCAGCTTAGCACTAGCGGGAGTTCAAGGGGGATTCGAGCAGTACTTC.

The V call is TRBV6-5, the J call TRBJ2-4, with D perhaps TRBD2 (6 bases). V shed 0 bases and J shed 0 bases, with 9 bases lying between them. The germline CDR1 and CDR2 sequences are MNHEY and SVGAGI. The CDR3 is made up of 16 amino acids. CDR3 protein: CASSYSRGIAKNIQYF. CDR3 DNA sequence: TGTGCCAGCAGTTACTCTCGCGGGATAGCCAAAAACATTCAGTACTTC.

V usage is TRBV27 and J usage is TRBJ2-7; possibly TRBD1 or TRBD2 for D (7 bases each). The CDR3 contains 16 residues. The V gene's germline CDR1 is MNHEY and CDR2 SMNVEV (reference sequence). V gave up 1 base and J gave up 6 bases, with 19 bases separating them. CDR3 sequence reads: CASSLYNDRAGAEQYF. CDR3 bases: TGTGCCAGCAGTTTATATAATGACAGGGCGGGGGCCGAGCAGTACTTC.

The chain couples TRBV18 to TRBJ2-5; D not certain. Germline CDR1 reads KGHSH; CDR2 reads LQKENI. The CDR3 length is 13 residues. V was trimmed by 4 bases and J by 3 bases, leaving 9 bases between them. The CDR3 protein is CASSLPVKETQYF. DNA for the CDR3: TGTGCCAGCTCACTTCCAGTTAAAGAGACCCAGTACTTC.